Here is one TCR beta chain with its context. Time point denoted: persistent/refractory GD, antithyroid drugs over 5 years with positive TRAb. The authors made the TCR library using RNA they extracted from PBMCs. The patients were enrolled through endocrinology in Xi'an, China. This record belongs to a study of regulatory T cells in long-lasting Graves disease. V was pared by 1 base and J by 1 base, with 9 bases between. Germline V CDR1 and CDR2: MGHDK, SYGVNS. The CDR3 has 15 amino acids. The TCR beta library used iRepertoire HTBI primers with Arm-PCR amplification of CDR3. TCRdb used MiXCR to reprocess the multiplex PCR reads, holding one entry per CDR3 protein. The repertoire consists of a few hundred thousand distinct CDR3 sequences, with around 24% occurring once and the leading ten covering roughly 28%.

This sequence was found in a female donor with Graves disease. The V and J genes are TRBV25-1 and TRBJ2-3; D not resolved. The sample consisted of peripheral blood mononuclear cells (PBMCs), taken when the disease was refractory, from a patient treated with antithyroid drugs. CDR3: CASSESTRGTDTQYF. As DNA, the CDR3 is TGTGCCAGCAGTGAATCCACCCGTGGCACAGATACGCAGTATTTT.